This T cell receptor beta chain appears in the sequencing data of a study of CD8+CD57+ T cells in acquired aplastic anemia. At the level of the study: Sorted CD4+ and CD8+ cells gave an average of roughly 3.2 ug of DNA.

The template used for profiling TCR beta VDJ and CDR3 was genomic DNA. TCRdb analysed the reads with MiXCR anew, one entry per CDR3 protein. The top ten clones hold 0.82% of a sample with roughly 500,000 distinct CDR3 sequences, under 40% of them seen once. This CDR3 has 14 residues. V lost 1 base to trimming and J lost 3 bases, with 9 bases between them. The germline CDR1 and CDR2 sequences are LNHDA and SQIVND (reference sequence). This clonotype was detected many times. What it binds is unknown. General study points: Patients and controls shared fewer than 30 CD8+ CDR3 sequences. Simpson's diversity of CD8+ cells was not significantly different in patients compared with controls.

CD8+CD57+ cell expansion had been shown by flow cytometry in patients chosen for sequencing. V and J are TRBV19 and TRBJ1-2; tentatively, D is TRBD1 (5 bases). The receptor was isolated from a human donor with aplastic anemia. Input material: sorted CD4+, CD8+, or CD8+CD57+ T cells (not recorded which) from PBMCs. The CDR3 sequence: CASSIADRDYGYTF. In DNA, the CDR3 is TGTGCCAGTAGTATAGCCGACAGAGACTATGGCTACACCTTC.